Following are 19 T cell receptor beta chains from one sample sequenced in a study of T cell responses to AZD1222 COVID-19 vaccine. Some clones are missing from TCRdb's copy, which holds only in-frame ones; the method was immunoSEQ multiplex PCR. The table lists approximately 190,000 clones, more than 75% of them singletons, with 0.99% in the top ten. This specimen consisted of peripheral blood, obtained on day 0 of AZD1222 vaccination. These receptors were collected from an adult in good health.

This chain links TRBV7-9 with TRBJ1-1; 11 nucleotides align to TRBD1. CDR1 and CDR2 from the germline V gene are SEHNR and FQNEAQ (reference sequence). The V segment lost 5 bases and the J segment 3 bases; nucleotides outside the gene matches: 11. The length of the CDR3 is 17 residues. This CDR3 reads CASSDRTGGARDTEAFF. The CDR3 region has the DNA TGTGCCAGCAGCGACAGGACAGGGGGCGCACGGGACACTGAAGCTTTCTTT.

The gene calls are TRBV3-1 (or the pseudogene TRBV3-2) and TRBJ2-7, with unresolved D. The CDR3 runs to 14 residues. Germline-derived CDR1 and CDR2 are LGHDT and YNNKEL (reference sequence). Trimming pared 3 bases from V and 5 bases from J, leaving 14 bases between. This chain's CDR3 is CASSHYPRPHEQYF. The CDR3 nucleotides read TGTGCCAGCAGCCACTACCCGAGGCCCCACGAGCAGTACTTC.

This clone appeared a few times. The chain uses TRBV29-1 and TRBJ1-6; D uncertain. Germline V lookup: CDR1 SQVTM, CDR2 ANQGSEA. Deletions cut 5 bases from V and 7 bases from J, with 12 bases between. The CDR3 has 13 residues. As DNA, the CDR3 is TGCAGCGTTACTACGGGGTGGAATTCACCCCTCCACTTT. This encodes CSVTTGWNSPLHF. Variable domain in full (rest from reference TRBV29-1 and TRBJ1-6): SAVISQKPSRDICQRGTSLTIQCQVDSQVTMMFWYRQQPGQSLTLIATANQGSEATYESGFVIDKFPISRPNLTFSTLTVSNMSPEDSSIYLCSVTTGWNSPLHFGNGTRLTVT.

This sequence joins TRBV13 and TRBJ2-4; possible D gene TRBD2, 5 bases. Germline V gene data show CDR1 as PRHDT and CDR2 as FYEKMQ (reference sequence). With 1 base removed from V and 6 bases from J, the gap between germline ends came to 13 bases. The CDR3 length is 15 residues. The CDR3 loop reads CASSLDGGQPNIQYF. CDR3 coding DNA: TGTGCCAGCAGCTTAGACGGCGGGCAGCCAAACATTCAGTACTTC.

This clone was detected only a few times. This sample includes further DNA sequences coding for the same CDR3. The chain combines TRBV27 with TRBJ2-1, with D perhaps matching TRBD1 or TRBD2 (6 bases each). The CDR3 sequence is 16 residues long. V lost 0 bases to trimming and J lost 7 bases, with 16 bases between them. The germline CDR1 and CDR2 sequences are MNHEY and SMNVEV (reference sequence). The CDR3 sequence: CASSLSGSGGGNEQFF. The DNA of the CDR3 is TGTGCCAGCAGTTTATCGGGGAGCGGAGGGGGGAATGAGCAGTTCTTC.

This chain connects TRBV25-1 to TRBJ1-6, with no clear D. The CDR3 sequence is 14 residues long. V lost 4 bases, J lost 9 bases, and 13 bases lay in between. Germline lookup yields CDR1 MGHDK and CDR2 SYGVNS. CDR3 in DNA: TGTGCCAGCAGTGGGTCGGATGGGGTTTCACCCCTCCACTTT. Translation: CASSGSDGVSPLHF. Full variable domain (outside the CDR3, taken from reference TRBV25-1 and TRBJ1-6): EADIYQTPRYLVIGTGKKITLECSQTMGHDKMYWYQQDPGMELHLIHYSYGVNSTEKGDLSSESTVSRIRTEHFPLTLESARPSHTSQYLCASSGSDGVSPLHFGNGTRLTVT.

The genes are TRBV24-1 and TRBJ1-1; D gene ambiguous. The CDR3 length is 13 residues. V was trimmed by 9 bases and J by 5 bases, leaving 15 bases between them. Germline CDR1 is KGHDR and CDR2 is SFDVKD. CDR3 sequence reads: CATPEVEGTEAFF. CDR3 sequence (DNA): TGTGCCACCCCCGAGGTGGAAGGAACTGAAGCTTTCTTT.

This clone has only one observation. The rearrangement links TRBV7-9 to TRBJ1-5; D call uncertain. Looked up from germline, CDR1 is SEHNR and CDR2 is FQNEAQ (reference sequence). This CDR3 has 13 amino acids. V was pared by 4 bases and J by 1 base, with 5 bases between. The CDR3 DNA is TGTGCCAGCAGCTCCGGAAGCAATCAGCCCCAGCATTTT. Translated, it gives CASSSGSNQPQHF.

This clone was counted once. The genes are TRBV29-1 and TRBJ1-2; unclear D gene. The CDR3 is made up of 16 amino acids. The germline V gene has CDR1 SQVTM and CDR2 ANQGSEA. Trimming took off 3 bases at V and 7 bases at J, with 24 bases between the two ends. The CDR3 nucleotides are TGCAGCGTTGAGAGTTTGGACGTTGGGCCGGGTAGTGGCTACACCTTC. This translates into CSVESLDVGPGSGYTF.

The chain is built from TRBV7-9 and TRBJ1-4, with no clear D. The V end lost 1 base, the J end lost 8 bases, and 5 bases lay between the germline ends. CDR1 is SEHNR and CDR2 is FQNEAQ in the germline V gene (reference sequence). This CDR3 is built from 12 residues. For the CDR3, the DNA is TGTGCCAGCAGCTTAGTCAGGGAAAAACTGTTTTTT. Protein sequence: CASSLVREKLFF.

V gene TRBV10-3 combines with J gene TRBJ1-1; D may be TRBD1 (6 bases). Trimming removed 6 bases at V and 5 bases at J, with 16 bases between. Germline-derived CDR1 and CDR2 are ENHRY and SYGVKD. This CDR3 is 14 amino acids long. For the CDR3, the DNA is TGTGCCATCAGCCCACAGGGCAGGGAGACTGAAGCTTTCTTT. As protein: CAISPQGRETEAFF.

The CDR3 loop reads CASSQTGDREKLFF. DNA for the CDR3: TGCGCCAGCAGCCAAACCGGGGATCGTGAAAAACTGTTTTTT. J is TRBJ1-4 and V is TRBV4-1; D gene uncertain. CDR3 size: 14 residues. Per the germline V gene, CDR1 is MGHRA and CDR2 is YSYEKL. V was shortened by 2 bases and J by 7 bases, with 11 bases between the two germline ends.

The chain uses TRBV4-1 and TRBJ1-1, with TRBD1 matching over 7 bases. CDR1 is MGHRA and CDR2 is YSYEKL in the germline V gene. V lost 3 bases to trimming and J lost 2 bases; unmatched junction nucleotides: 3. The length of the CDR3 is 14 residues. CDR3 residues: CASSHRQGNTEAFF. DNA for the CDR3: TGCGCCAGCAGCCATCGACAGGGCAACACTGAAGCTTTCTTT.

The chain joins TRBV6-5 to TRBJ2-2; D gene uncertain. This CDR3 region has 13 residues. V lost 6 bases and J 1 base, leaving 6 bases between the germline ends. Germline CDR1 MNHEY, CDR2 SVGAGI. The CDR3 sequence is CASRAMNTGELFF. CDR3 bases: TGTGCCAGCAGGGCGATGAACACCGGGGAGCTGTTTTTT.

This chain joins TRBV14 and TRBJ2-5; D is uncertain. The germline V gene encodes CDR1 SGHDN and CDR2 FVKESK. Trimming took 4 bases from V and 5 from J, leaving 11 bases between them. The CDR3 spans 13 residues. For the CDR3, the DNA is TGTGCCAGCAGCCCCTTGGGCCAGGAGACCCAGTACTTC. The encoded protein is CASSPLGQETQYF.

This chain uses TRBV11-2 with TRBJ2-7, with 7 bases fitting TRBD2. V was pared by 4 bases and J by 3 bases, with 3 bases of the junction left unmatched. Germline V gives CDR1 SGHAT, CDR2 FQNNGV. This CDR3 spans 13 amino acids. The CDR3 DNA follows: TGTGCCAGCAGCTCCCCTAGCGGCTACGAGCAGTACTTC. Its protein is CASSSPSGYEQYF.

CDR3 loop: CASSRARTSGGYEQYF. As DNA, the CDR3 is TGTGCCAGCAGCCGAGCTAGGACTAGCGGGGGCTACGAGCAGTACTTC. The rearrangement links TRBV3-1 (or the pseudogene TRBV3-2) to TRBJ2-7; 13 nucleotides agree with TRBD2. The CDR3 is 16 amino acids. Per the germline V gene, CDR1 is LGHDT and CDR2 is YNNKEL (reference sequence). Germline trimming cut 4 bases from V and 3 bases from J; bases unmatched to any gene: 6.

V and J are TRBV6-4 and TRBJ1-5; D unclear. Per the germline V gene, CDR1 is MRHNA and CDR2 is SNTAGT. This CDR3 is built from 10 residues. Trimming pared 6 bases from V and 9 bases from J, leaving 6 bases between. The CDR3, as DNA: TGTGCCAGCAGCCCTTGGCCCCAGCATTTT. This codes for CASSPWPQHF.

The J gene is TRBJ2-1, the V gene TRBV5-1, with a weak D call TRBD1 (6 bases). Germline V gives CDR1 SGHRS, CDR2 YFSETQ. The CDR3 contains 14 residues. V dropped 4 bases and J dropped 4 bases, with 12 bases sitting between them. The CDR3 DNA reads TGCGCCAGCAGCCCTACAGGGATATACAATGAGCAGTTCTTC. Translated: CASSPTGIYNEQFF.